This TCR beta chain comes out of a study of beta chain features in type 1 diabetes. cDNA synthesis used the whole RNA isolate, giving expressed TCRB sequences. The data were produced by immunoSEQ multiplex PCR, yet TCRdb's version contains in-frame clones alone and is incomplete. The data show tens of thousands of clones, around a third seen once. The TCR sequence derives from a woman between 18 and 29 years old in good health. Source material: stem cell memory CD4+ T cells from blood.

CDR3 coding DNA: TGTGCCAGCAGATACATGGTTCAACTGTTTTTT. Its translation is CASRYMVQLFF. The V gene is TRBV2, the J gene TRBJ1-4; D is unresolved. V dropped 6 bases and J dropped 12 bases, with 11 bases sitting between them. Per the germline V gene, CDR1 is SNHLY and CDR2 is FYNNEI. CDR3 size: 11 residues.